This T cell receptor (beta chain) was identified in a study of blood T cell repertoires in COVID-19. Study-wide context: Samples representing acute and convalescent COVID-19 were sourced from the United States, Italy and Spain. PBMCs, B-cell-depleted T cells, or T cells were the source of the cDNA or gDNA that made up the material.

The germline V and J ends were trimmed by 10 bases and 7 bases, with 14 bases remaining between them. The CDR3 has 12 residues. Germline CDR1 is MDHEN and CDR2 is SYDVKM. As processed by the authors: Counts of nucleated cells, estimated from reference gene primer amplification, were obtained. Sequenced by immunoSEQ multiplex PCR; TCRdb stores in-frame clones only, minus some. Clonal size and the V and J genes are those of that table, whereas D and trimming came from the DNA. There are approximately 260,000 clones in the sample; 70% to 90% occur only once, and 3.6% lies in the top ten. This clone has only one observation.

Material: peripheral blood. This sequence was found in a man between 18 and 35 years old with active or convalescent COVID-19. The V gene is TRBV28, the J gene TRBJ1-5; no definite D call. The chain's CDR3 is CATHEPRQPQHF. Here the CDR3 DNA reads TGTGCCACCCACGAACCCAGGCAGCCCCAGCATTTT.